A selection of T cell receptor beta chains follows, all from one sample in a study of blood T cell repertoires in COVID-19. TCRdb's table, derived via immunoSEQ multiplex PCR, lists solely in-frame clones and lacks some. The profile shows 200,000 to 300,000 clones, about 88% of them singletons. The sample was peripheral blood. Receptors originate from a man aged 25 to 40 with active or convalescent COVID-19. Both conserved end residues are part of each CDR3. The D gene is left open where the match is weak. Clone size is stated in some rows and not others, as once, few, many or a class when expanded.

j_call | d_call | clone_size | v_call | cdr3_nt | cdr3_aa
TRBJ2-1 | TRBD1 | . | TRBV4-1 | TGCGCCAGCAGCCAAGTACCCGGGACAGTCTACAATGAGCAGTTCTTC | CASSQVPGTVYNEQFF
TRBJ2-7 | TRBD1 | few | TRBV11-2 | TGTGCCAGCAGCCCGGGGACAGGGAGTTACGAGCAGTACTTC | CASSPGTGSYEQYF
TRBJ1-1 | TRBD1 | few | TRBV19 | TGTGCCACCCAAACCCCGACAGGGCGGGCGAGGACTGAAGCTTTCTTT | CATQTPTGRARTEAFF
TRBJ1-1 | . | . | TRBV5-1 | TGCGCCAGCAGCTTGGGCCGGGGGAGGGCTGAAGCTTTCTTT | CASSLGRGRAEAFF
TRBJ1-2 | TRBD1 | . | TRBV7-3 | TGTGCCAGCAAAGGACAGGGCGACTATGGCTACACCTTC | CASKGQGDYGYTF
TRBJ2-3 | TRBD1 | . | TRBV27 | TGTGCCAGCATGGGACAGGGAATCACAGATACGCAGTATTTT | CASMGQGITDTQYF
TRBJ2-1 | TRBD2 | . | TRBV29-1 | TGCAGCGTTGCTAAGAGCGGGGGATTTGAGCAGTTCTTC | CSVAKSGGFEQFF
TRBJ2-7 | TRBD2 | . | TRBV4-2 | TGTGCCAGCAGCCAAGCCGTAGCGGGGTCCTACGAGCAGTACTTC | CASSQAVAGSYEQYF
TRBJ2-7 | TRBD1 | . | TRBV10-3 | TGTGCCATCAGTGAGGGAATCCAGGGGGCCAACTACGAGCAGTACTTC | CAISEGIQGANYEQYF
TRBJ2-1 | TRBD1 | . | TRBV2 | TGTGCCAGCAGTGCGGGACAGGGTATCAACAATGAGCAGTTCTTC | CASSAGQGINNEQFF
TRBJ2-5 | . | . | TRBV4-1 | TGCGCCAGCAGCCAAGATTACTGGGAGACCCAGTACTTC | CASSQDYWETQYF
TRBJ2-5 | . | . | TRBV18 | TGTGCCAGCTCATCGGACACCCGAGAGACCCAGTACTTC | CASSSDTRETQYF
TRBJ2-5 | . | once | TRBV4-2 | TGTGCCAGCAGCCAAGTAGATCGAGAGACCCAGTACTTC | CASSQVDRETQYF
TRBJ2-3 | . | . | TRBV3-1/TRBV3-2 | TGTGCCAGCAGCCCTGGGACATCCGATAGCACAGATACGCAGTATTTT | CASSPGTSDSTDTQYF
TRBJ1-1 | . | few | TRBV7-9 | TGTGCCAGCAGCTTTGGTCGGGAAGGAGCTTTCTTT | CASSFGREGAFF
TRBJ2-1 | . | . | TRBV15 | TGTGCCGCCCGAATGAGCTCCTACAATGAGCAGTTCTTC | CAARMSSYNEQFF
TRBJ2-2 | TRBD1 | . | TRBV3-1/TRBV3-2 | TGTGCCACTCTTTCCGGGACAGAGGGGAACACCGGGGAGCTGTTTTTT | CATLSGTEGNTGELFF
TRBJ1-2 | TRBD1 | . | TRBV2 | TGTGCCAGCAGCTCGGACAGGACCTATGGCTACACCTTC | CASSSDRTYGYTF
TRBJ2-5 | TRBD2 | . | TRBV7-8 | TGTGCCAGCAGCTTATCAGCGGGGGGGCGTCAGACCCAGTACTTC | CASSLSAGGRQTQYF
TRBJ1-4 | . | . | TRBV25-1 | TGTGCCAGCAGTGAATCGGAGGTAGAAAATGAAAAACTGTTTTTT | CASSESEVENEKLFF
TRBJ1-2 | TRBD1 | . | TRBV6-6 | TGTGCCAGCAGACACACCGGGGACAGGGCTCAAGGCTACACCTTC | CASRHTGDRAQGYTF
TRBJ2-7 | . | . | TRBV19 | TGTGCCAGTAGTATTGAGTCGGCGGGTGAGCAGTACTTC | CASSIESAGEQYF
TRBJ1-3 | . | few | TRBV10-3 | TGTGCCATCGGGAGGGGGGCGACTGGAAACACCATATATTTT | CAIGRGATGNTIYF
TRBJ2-3 | . | . | TRBV19 | TGTGCCAGTAGTATCTCGGCGGGGAGGCCAGATACGCAGTATTTT | CASSISAGRPDTQYF
TRBJ1-5 | . | few | TRBV23-1 | TGCGCCAGCAGTCAATGCTGGCAGGGCAAGTATAGCAATCAGCCCCAGCATTTT | CASSQCWQGKYSNQPQHF
TRBJ2-2 | . | . | TRBV7-2 | TGTGCCAGCAGCTTATCCGGCGGGCGGTACACCGGGGAGCTGTTTTTT | CASSLSGGRYTGELFF
TRBJ2-7 | . | once | TRBV4-1 | TGCGCCAGCGGAGAGACAGCGCTAGACTACGAGCAGTACTTC | CASGETALDYEQYF
TRBJ1-2 | . | . | TRBV5-4 | TGTGCCAGCAGCTTGGGGGCTGGCTACACCTTC | CASSLGAGYTF
TRBJ2-5 | TRBD1 | . | TRBV9 | TGTGCCAGCAGCGTGAACGTCAGGGGGCGGTCTGTAGAGACCCAGTACTTC | CASSVNVRGRSVETQYF
TRBJ2-7 | TRBD1 | . | TRBV2 | TGTGCCAGCAGACCCCGGGACAGGGGGTACGAGCAGTACTTC | CASRPRDRGYEQYF
TRBJ2-7 | . | . | TRBV6-1 | TGTGCCAGCAGTGACACAGTTGCCTACGAGCAGTACTTC | CASSDTVAYEQYF
TRBJ1-1 | . | . | TRBV6-5 | TGTGCCAGCGGGAGGGCCTCGTCGGGGAACACTGAAGCTTTCTTT | CASGRASSGNTEAFF
TRBJ1-5 | . | . | TRBV30 | TGTGCCTGGAAATCCCGGGGTCGGCATCAGCCCCAGCATTTT | CAWKSRGRHQPQHF
TRBJ2-1 | TRBD2 | . | TRBV5-1 | TGCGCCAGCAGCTTGGAACCAGCGGGGAGCTTCTCCTACAATGAGCAGTTCTTC | CASSLEPAGSFSYNEQFF
TRBJ1-2 | TRBD1 | . | TRBV4-2 | TGTGCCAGCAGCCAAAACGAGCGGACAGGGGGAAATTATGGCTACACCTTC | CASSQNERTGGNYGYTF
TRBJ1-1 | . | . | TRBV18 | TGTGCCAGCTCACAAAACCCCCCAGGAGGAGGTACTGAAGCTTTCTTT | CASSQNPPGGGTEAFF
TRBJ2-7 | TRBD1 | . | TRBV11-3 | TGTGCCAGCAGCTTGGGTGATACAGGGGGCGACGACGAGCAGTACTTC | CASSLGDTGGDDEQYF
TRBJ2-7 | . | few | TRBV19 | TGTGCCACCTCGAACCGGGGATACGAGCAGTACTTC | CATSNRGYEQYF
TRBJ1-6 | . | . | TRBV25-1 | TGTGCCAGCAGGGGACACGACTATAATTCACCCCTCCACTTT | CASRGHDYNSPLHF
TRBJ1-1 | TRBD1 | . | TRBV14 | TGTGCCAGCAGCCAAGACCTCCAAAACGACAGGGGGGACACTGAAGCTTTCTTT | CASSQDLQNDRGDTEAFF
TRBJ2-1 | . | few | TRBV4-3 | TGCGCCAGCAGCCAAGAAAGTCCGGTCTCCTACAATGAGCAGTTCTTC | CASSQESPVSYNEQFF
TRBJ1-1 | . | . | TRBV7-8 | TGTGCCAGCACCAGCCACAGTGGCACTGAAGCTTTCTTT | CASTSHSGTEAFF
TRBJ1-1 | . | . | TRBV11-1 | TGTGCCAGCAGCGCGGACAGTAGGATGGAGCAGGCTTTCTTT | CASSADSRMEQAFF